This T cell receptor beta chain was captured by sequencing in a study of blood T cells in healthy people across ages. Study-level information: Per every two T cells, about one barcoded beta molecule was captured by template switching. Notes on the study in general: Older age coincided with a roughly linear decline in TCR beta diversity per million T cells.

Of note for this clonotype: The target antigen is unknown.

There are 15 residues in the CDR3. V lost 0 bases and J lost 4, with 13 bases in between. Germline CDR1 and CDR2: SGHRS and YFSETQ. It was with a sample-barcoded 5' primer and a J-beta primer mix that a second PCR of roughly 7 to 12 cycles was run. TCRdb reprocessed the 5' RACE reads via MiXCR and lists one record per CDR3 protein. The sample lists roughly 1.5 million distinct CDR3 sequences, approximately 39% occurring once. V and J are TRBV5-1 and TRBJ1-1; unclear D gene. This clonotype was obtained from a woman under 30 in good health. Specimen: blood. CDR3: CASSLELQSSTEAFF. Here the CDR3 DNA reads TGCGCCAGCAGCTTGGAGCTACAATCGAGCACTGAAGCTTTCTTT.